The entry below gives a single TCR beta chain sequence along with its context. No cognate antigen has been identified for it. Nothing much larger sits one base from this clone, and base qualities are not available. According to the germline V gene (reference sequence), CDR1 reads SGHKS and CDR2 reads YYEKEE. The CDR3 numbers 14 residues from cysteine through phenylalanine. Only the CDR3 region is kept as DNA, spanning 42 bases read in frame from base 1. V trim: 4 bases; J trim: 4 bases; unmatched bases: 5. The sample belongs to a study of blood T cell repertoires in COVID-19 (dated by TCRdb to about 2020). Study-wide context: Collaborator samples came from the United States, Italy and Spain and covered acute and convalescent phases of COVID-19. The material from the prospective study consisted of cDNA or gDNA derived from T cells, B-cell-depleted T cells, or PBMCs. Subjects who had been exposed to COVID-19, were actively infected with it, or had recovered from it provided the deeply sampled blood TCRbeta repertoires that made up the dataset. The repertoires were made available in a free public database intended to serve as a resource for research on the immune response to SARS-CoV-2. Samples were obtained from the ongoing ImmuneRACE study (first 160 participants) and from 1,254 subjects provided by 6 global collaborators. Nearly every sample came with metadata listing a de-identified subject ID, COVID-19 status, age in years and sex. Where available, HLA class I and class II types were taken from metadata supplied by the sample provider and were not determined by assay-based typing.

The immunoSEQ Assay, a bias-controlled multiplex PCR, was used to amplify TCRbeta CDR3 regions from genomic DNA. Per the authors' processing: Nucleated cell counts per sample were estimated from amplification of reference gene primers within the assay. To quantify the absolute abundance of each unique TCRbeta CDR3 rearrangement, sequence reads were collapsed and filtered. Productive Simpson clonality was computed per sample as the square root of Simpson's diversity index over productive rearrangements. Entries here come from immuneACCESS through TCRdb and include only in-frame sequences with V and J called. Some clones fail to appear in such tables; in the studies checked, an unresolved V gene covers under half of the shortfall, and the cause of the remainder is unknown. V, J and clone size reflect that table, while D and trimming were determined from the DNA. For this sample there are 110,000 or so clones; more than 75% appear just once. The ten largest clones take up under 4% of the sample.

Each collaborating institution followed its own protocols to collect whole blood in K2EDTA tubes. Collaborator samples were shipped for TCRbeta analysis as frozen whole blood, isolated PBMCs, or DNA extracted from either sample type. Results and caveats for the whole study, not just this receptor: Clinical and demographic metadata were provided uncurated, with the amount varying by source and participant.

The receptor was derived from a man aged 35 to 55 with acute or convalescent COVID-19. The receptor chain draws on TRBV5-5 and TRBJ2-7, and 10 junctional nucleotides match TRBD1. Sequenced material: peripheral blood. The DNA sequence is as follows: TGTGCCAGCAGCCAGGGACAGGGGTCGTACGAGCAGTACTTC. Protein translation: CASSQGQGSYEQYF.